A selection of T cell receptor beta chains follows, all from one sample in a study of STAT3 mutations in large granular lymphocyte leukemia. Sequencing was performed with immunoSEQ multiplex PCR; in TCRdb, only in-frame clones are kept and a portion is missing. Among about 7,700 clones, under 85% were seen once, and the ten largest hold 25%. The sequencing sample was made of peripheral blood mononuclear cells. The receptors shown here come from a middle-aged woman with T-cell large granular lymphocyte leukemia. Some clones in this sample may be carry-over from other donors' samples. The CDR3 runs from the conserved cysteine through the conserved F or W. The order of the fields is V gene, J gene, CDR3 protein.

V: TRBV7-9; J: TRBJ2-7; CDR3: CASSLSPTGRPYEQYF
V: TRBV5-1; J: TRBJ1-1; CDR3: CASSLGRGQGPRGTEAFF
V: TRBV6-6; J: TRBJ1-5; CDR3: CASSYGGSNQPQHF
V: TRBV7-9; J: TRBJ2-3; CDR3: CASSLVRVVGTDTQYF
V: TRBV7-9; J: TRBJ1-2; CDR3: CASSLWDLYGYTF
V: TRBV7-6; J: TRBJ2-5; CDR3: CASSSGQGTQETQYF
V: TRBV18; J: TRBJ1-2; CDR3: CASSPGVDDYTF
V: TRBV5-1; J: TRBJ1-5; CDR3: CASSFAGEDNQPQHF
V: TRBV5-5; J: TRBJ2-7; CDR3: CASSGQGSSYEQYF
V: TRBV6-5; J: TRBJ2-3; CDR3: CASSYSTSADTQYF
V: TRBV5-1; J: TRBJ2-7; CDR3: CASSQDRGPTNEQYF
V: TRBV7-8; J: TRBJ1-2; CDR3: CASSLFQGPSYGYTF
V: TRBV7-8; J: TRBJ2-7; CDR3: CASKTGVVVPYEQYF
V: TRBV9; J: TRBJ1-1; CDR3: CASSPYTEAFF
V: TRBV4-3; J: TRBJ2-7; CDR3: CASSPNGAGHLDEQYF
V: TRBV5-4; J: TRBJ1-2; CDR3: CASSSGQGGGYTF
V: TRBV5-1; J: TRBJ2-5; CDR3: CASSLGGSDAETQYF
V: TRBV29-1; J: TRBJ2-5; CDR3: CSVDGRPGVYETQYF
V: TRBV30; J: TRBJ1-2; CDR3: CAWSVVRVGGYTF
V: TRBV7-2; J: TRBJ1-5; CDR3: CASSLGLNQPQHF
V: TRBV7-9; J: TRBJ1-1; CDR3: CASSPPGTLNTEAFF
V: TRBV5-4; J: TRBJ2-5; CDR3: CASSFQETQYF